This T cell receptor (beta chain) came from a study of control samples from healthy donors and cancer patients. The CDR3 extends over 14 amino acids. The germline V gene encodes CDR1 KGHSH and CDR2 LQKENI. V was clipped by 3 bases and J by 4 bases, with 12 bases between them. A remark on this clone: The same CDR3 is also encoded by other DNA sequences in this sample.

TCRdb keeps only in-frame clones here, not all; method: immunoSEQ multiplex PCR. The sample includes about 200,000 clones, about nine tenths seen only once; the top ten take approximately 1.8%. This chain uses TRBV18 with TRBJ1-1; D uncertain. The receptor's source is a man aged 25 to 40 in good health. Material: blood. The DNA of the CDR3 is TGTGCCAGCTCACCTAGCGGGGTTTCCACTGAAGCTTTCTTT. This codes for CASSPSGVSTEAFF.